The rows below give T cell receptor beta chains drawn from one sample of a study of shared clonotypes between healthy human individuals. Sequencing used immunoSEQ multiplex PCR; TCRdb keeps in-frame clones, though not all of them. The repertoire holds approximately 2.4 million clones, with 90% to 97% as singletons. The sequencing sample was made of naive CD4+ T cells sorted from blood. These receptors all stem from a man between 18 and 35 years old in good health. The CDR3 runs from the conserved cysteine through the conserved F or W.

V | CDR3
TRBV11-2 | CASSLDRGAYNEQFF
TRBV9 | CASSVIIEQYF
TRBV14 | CASSRGHEQEAFF
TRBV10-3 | CAISSGSSGNTIYF
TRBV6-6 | CASSYGVAGADEKLFF
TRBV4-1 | CASSQPDRDDSPLHF
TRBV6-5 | CASSRTRGDEQFF
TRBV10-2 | CASSWGGISYNSPLHF
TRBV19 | CATVETGSRSYGYTF
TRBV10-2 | CASVSLAGNEQFF
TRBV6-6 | CASSGRTLGANVLTF
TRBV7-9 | CASSQPHRDEQYF
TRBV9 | CASSAQQQGSGYTF
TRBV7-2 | CASSLAGTGAGELFF
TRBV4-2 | CASSQEVEGPGYTF